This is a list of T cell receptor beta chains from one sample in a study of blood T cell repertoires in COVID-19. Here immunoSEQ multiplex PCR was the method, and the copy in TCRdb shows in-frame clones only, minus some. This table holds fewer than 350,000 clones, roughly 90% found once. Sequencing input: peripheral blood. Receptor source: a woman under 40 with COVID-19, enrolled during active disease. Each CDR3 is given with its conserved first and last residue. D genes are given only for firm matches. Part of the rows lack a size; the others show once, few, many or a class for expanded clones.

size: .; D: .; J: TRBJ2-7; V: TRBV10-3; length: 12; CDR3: CAITGPGTEQYF
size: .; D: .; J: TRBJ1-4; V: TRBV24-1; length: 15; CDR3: CATSALWGEDEKLFF
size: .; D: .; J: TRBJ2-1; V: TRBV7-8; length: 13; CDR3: CASSPFSYNEQFF
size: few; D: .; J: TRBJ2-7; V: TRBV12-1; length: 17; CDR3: CASSFVCTGVYFYEQYF
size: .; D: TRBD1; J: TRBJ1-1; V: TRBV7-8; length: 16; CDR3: CASSSRQGRGNTEAFF
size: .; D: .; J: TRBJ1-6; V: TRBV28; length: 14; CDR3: CASSLLGGNSPLHF
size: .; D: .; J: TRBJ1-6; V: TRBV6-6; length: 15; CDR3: CASSPPTDFNSPLHF
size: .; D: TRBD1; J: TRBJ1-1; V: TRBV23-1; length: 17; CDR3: CASSQSGGDREVAEAFF
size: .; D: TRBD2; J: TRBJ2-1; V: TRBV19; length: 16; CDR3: CASSIDRTSMDNEQFF
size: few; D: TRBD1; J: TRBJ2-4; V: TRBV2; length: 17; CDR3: CASHYNRQGVGKNIQYF
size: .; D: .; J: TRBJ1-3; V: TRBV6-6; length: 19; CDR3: CASSRGRGFRLSSGNTIYF
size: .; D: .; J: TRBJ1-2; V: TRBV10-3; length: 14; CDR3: CATAPDTEDGGYTF
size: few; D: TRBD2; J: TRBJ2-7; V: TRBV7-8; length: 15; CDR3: CASSPAGTRKYEQYF
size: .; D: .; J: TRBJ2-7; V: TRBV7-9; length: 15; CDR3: CASSFRQGFSYEQYF
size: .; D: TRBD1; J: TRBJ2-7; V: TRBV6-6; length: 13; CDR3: CASNWDRDYEQYF
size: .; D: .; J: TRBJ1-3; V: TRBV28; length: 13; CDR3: CASRVVSGNTIYF
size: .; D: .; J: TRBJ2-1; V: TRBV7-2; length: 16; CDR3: CASSLGGVSSYNEQFF
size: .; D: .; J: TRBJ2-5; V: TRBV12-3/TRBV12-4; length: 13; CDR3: CASLNWAQETQYF
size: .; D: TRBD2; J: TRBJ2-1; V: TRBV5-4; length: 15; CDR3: CASTRGGSSYNEQFF
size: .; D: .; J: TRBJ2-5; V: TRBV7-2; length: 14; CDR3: CASSLFGQGETQYF
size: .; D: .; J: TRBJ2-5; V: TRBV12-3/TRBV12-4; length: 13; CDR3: CASSLFQGKAQYF
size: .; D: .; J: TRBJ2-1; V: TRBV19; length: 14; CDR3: CASSQGPRYNEQFF
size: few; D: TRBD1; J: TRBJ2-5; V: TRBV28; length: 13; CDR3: CASATGTGETQYF
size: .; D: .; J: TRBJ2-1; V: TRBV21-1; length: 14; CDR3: CASSKVPGPNEQFF
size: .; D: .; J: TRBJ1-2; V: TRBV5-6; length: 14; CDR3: CASSLGRGRGGYTF
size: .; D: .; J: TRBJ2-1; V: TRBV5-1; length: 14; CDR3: CASSFYRGYNEQFF
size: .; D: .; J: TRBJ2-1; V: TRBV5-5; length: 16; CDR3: CASSLSSGGGGNEQFF
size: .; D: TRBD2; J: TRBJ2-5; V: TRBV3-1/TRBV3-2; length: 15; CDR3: CASRSTLAGVGTQYF
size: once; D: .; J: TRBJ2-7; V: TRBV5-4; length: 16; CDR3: CASSRPAPGFVHEQYF
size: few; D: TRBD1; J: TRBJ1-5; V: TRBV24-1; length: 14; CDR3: CATSDSGGDQPQHF
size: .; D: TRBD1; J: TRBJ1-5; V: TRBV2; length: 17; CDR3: CASSFREGQGGNQPQHF
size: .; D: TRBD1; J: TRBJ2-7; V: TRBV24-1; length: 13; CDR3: CATFGQGLDEQYF
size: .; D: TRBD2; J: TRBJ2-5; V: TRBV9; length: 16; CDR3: CASSSGLAGRQETQYF
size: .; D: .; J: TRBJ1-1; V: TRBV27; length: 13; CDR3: CASSTLGGTEAFF
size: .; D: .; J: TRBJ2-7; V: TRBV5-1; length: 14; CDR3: CASSSDGIPRGEYF
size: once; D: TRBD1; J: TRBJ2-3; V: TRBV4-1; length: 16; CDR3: CASSPSPGQGTDTQYF
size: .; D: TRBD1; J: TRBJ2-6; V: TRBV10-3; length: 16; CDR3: CAISSTQGAGANVLTF
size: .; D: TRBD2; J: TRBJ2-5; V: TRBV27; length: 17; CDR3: CASSPFLIGTSQETQYF
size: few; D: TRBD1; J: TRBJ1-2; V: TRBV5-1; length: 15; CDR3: CASSFRTGTGQSYTF
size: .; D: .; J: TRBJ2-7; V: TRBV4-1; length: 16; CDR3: CASSLKIRSSSYEQYF
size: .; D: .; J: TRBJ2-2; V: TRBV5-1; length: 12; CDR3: CASSPQAGELFF